Listed below are T cell receptor beta chains from one sample, sequenced in a study of metastatic and nonmetastatic thyroid tumors. TCRdb re-analyzed the PCR reads through MiXCR. This repertoire shows tens of thousands of clones, approximately 15% found once; its top ten account for more than 6.5%. Sequencing was done on a sample of blood. Source of these receptors: a male donor with papillary thyroid cancer or a benign thyroid nodule (not recorded which). Some clones in this sample may be carry-over from other donors' samples. CDR3s include the opening cysteine and the closing phenylalanine or tryptophan. D genes are given only for firm matches. Clone size appears in some rows only: once, few, many, or a class for an expanded clone.

D gene: TRBD2; clone size: many; V gene: TRBV12-3/TRBV12-4; J gene: TRBJ2-3; CDR3 protein: CASRIAGGGTDTQYF; CDR3 DNA: TGTGCCAGCAGGATAGCGGGAGGAGGCACAGATACGCAGTATTTT
D gene: .; clone size: many; V gene: TRBV5-1; J gene: TRBJ1-1; CDR3 protein: CASRGQGNTEAFF; CDR3 DNA: TGCGCCAGCAGAGGCCAAGGGAACACTGAAGCTTTCTTT
D gene: .; clone size: .; V gene: TRBV6-2/TRBV6-3; J gene: TRBJ2-6; CDR3 protein: CASSYCSRSVITGANVLTF; CDR3 DNA: TGTGCCAGCAGTTACTGCTCACGGTCGGTTATTACTGGGGCCAACGTCCTGACTTTC
D gene: .; clone size: many; V gene: TRBV6-1; J gene: TRBJ2-7; CDR3 protein: CASILQYF; CDR3 DNA: TGTGCCAGCATCCTGCAGTACTTC
D gene: TRBD1; clone size: many; V gene: TRBV7-6; J gene: TRBJ1-1; CDR3 protein: CASTSDRGDTEAFF; CDR3 DNA: TGTGCCAGCACCTCGGACAGGGGGGACACTGAAGCTTTCTTT
D gene: .; clone size: many; V gene: TRBV5-6; J gene: TRBJ2-7; CDR3 protein: CASSLGGSTEQYF; CDR3 DNA: TGTGCCAGCAGCTTGGGAGGGAGCACCGAGCAGTACTTC
D gene: .; clone size: many; V gene: TRBV9; J gene: TRBJ2-2; CDR3 protein: CASSKRDTGPGELFF; CDR3 DNA: TGTGCCAGCAGCAAGCGGGACACGGGGCCCGGGGAGCTGTTTTTT
D gene: TRBD1; clone size: few; V gene: TRBV12-3/TRBV12-4; J gene: TRBJ2-5; CDR3 protein: CASSGQGRRAQYF; CDR3 DNA: TGTGCCAGCAGTGGACAGGGGCGCAGGGCCCAGTACTTC
D gene: .; clone size: .; V gene: TRBV11-2; J gene: TRBJ2-7; CDR3 protein: CAISLCARRGAYEQYF; CDR3 DNA: TGTGCCATCAGCTTATGTGCGAGGAGGGGTGCCTACGAGCAGTACTTC
D gene: .; clone size: .; V gene: TRBV3-1; J gene: TRBJ2-7; CDR3 protein: CASSRGRGYEQYF; CDR3 DNA: TGTGCCAGCAGTCGGGGCAGGGGCTACGAGCAGTACTTC
D gene: .; clone size: .; V gene: TRBV4-1; J gene: TRBJ2-1; CDR3 protein: CASSQFQVSFDNERFF; CDR3 DNA: TGCGCCAGCAGCCAGTTCCAGGTGTCCTTTGACAATGAGCGGTTCTTC
D gene: TRBD1; clone size: many; V gene: TRBV7-9; J gene: TRBJ1-2; CDR3 protein: CASSFAGGIDGYTF; CDR3 DNA: TGTGCCAGCAGCTTCGCAGGGGGCATCGATGGCTACACCTTC
D gene: .; clone size: .; V gene: TRBV5-1; J gene: TRBJ1-2; CDR3 protein: CASSLDEGFYAYTF; CDR3 DNA: TGCGCCAGCAGCTTGGACGAGGGGTTCTATGCCTACACCTTC
D gene: .; clone size: many; V gene: TRBV10-3; J gene: TRBJ2-1; CDR3 protein: CASGPRVYNEQFF; CDR3 DNA: TGTGCCTCGGGACCGAGAGTATACAATGAGCAGTTCTTC
D gene: TRBD1; clone size: many; V gene: TRBV19; J gene: TRBJ1-2; CDR3 protein: CASSIYPGGGYGYTF; CDR3 DNA: TGTGCCAGTAGTATCTACCCAGGGGGAGGCTATGGCTACACCTTC
D gene: TRBD1; clone size: .; V gene: TRBV6-1; J gene: TRBJ2-7; CDR3 protein: CASSVPGTGVEQYF; CDR3 DNA: TGTGCCAGCAGTGTACCCGGGACAGGGGTCGAGCAGTACTTC
D gene: TRBD1; clone size: many; V gene: TRBV19; J gene: TRBJ1-4; CDR3 protein: CASSSQGNEKLFF; CDR3 DNA: TGTGCCAGTAGTTCACAGGGGAATGAAAAACTGTTTTTT
D gene: TRBD1; clone size: many; V gene: TRBV20-1; J gene: TRBJ2-7; CDR3 protein: CSAVPADRGHEQYF; CDR3 DNA: TGCAGTGCCGTCCCGGCGGACAGGGGCCACGAGCAGTACTTC
D gene: .; clone size: many; V gene: TRBV6-1; J gene: TRBJ2-1; CDR3 protein: CARARVSPEQFF; CDR3 DNA: TGTGCCCGCGCGCGGGTTAGCCCTGAGCAGTTCTTC
D gene: .; clone size: .; V gene: TRBV3-1; J gene: TRBJ2-7; CDR3 protein: CASSQGAQTPPYF; CDR3 DNA: TGTGCCAGCAGCCAAGGGGCACAGACTCCTCCGTACTTC
D gene: TRBD1; clone size: .; V gene: TRBV5-5; J gene: TRBJ1-4; CDR3 protein: CASSLGQGGWREKLFF; CDR3 DNA: TGTGCCAGCAGCCTGGGACAGGGGGGTTGGAGGGAAAAACTGTTTTTT
D gene: .; clone size: few; V gene: TRBV29-1; J gene: TRBJ2-3; CDR3 protein: CSVFVGNTQYF; CDR3 DNA: TGCAGCGTTTTCGTGGGAAATACGCAGTATTTT
D gene: TRBD2; clone size: many; V gene: TRBV4-1; J gene: TRBJ2-2; CDR3 protein: CASSPLLAGSLGELFF; CDR3 DNA: TGCGCCAGCAGCCCATTGCTAGCGGGGAGCCTCGGGGAGCTGTTTTTT
D gene: .; clone size: many; V gene: TRBV5-1; J gene: TRBJ1-5; CDR3 protein: CASSLEAGRGQPQHF; CDR3 DNA: TGCGCCAGCAGCTTGGAGGCAGGGAGGGGGCAGCCCCAGCATTTT
D gene: .; clone size: many; V gene: TRBV15; J gene: TRBJ1-1; CDR3 protein: CATSGNFYTEAFF; CDR3 DNA: TGTGCCACCAGCGGAAACTTCTACACTGAAGCTTTCTTT
D gene: TRBD2; clone size: few; V gene: TRBV11-1; J gene: TRBJ2-1; CDR3 protein: CASSFRTGSGGLRSYNEQFF; CDR3 DNA: TGTGCCAGCAGCTTTCGGACCGGCTCGGGGGGTTTAAGGTCCTACAATGAGCAGTTCTTC
D gene: .; clone size: many; V gene: TRBV4-3; J gene: TRBJ2-7; CDR3 protein: CASSQYRDISYEQYF; CDR3 DNA: TGCGCCAGCAGCCAATACCGGGACATCTCCTACGAGCAGTACTTC
D gene: .; clone size: many; V gene: TRBV11-3; J gene: TRBJ1-6; CDR3 protein: CASSHDGYNSPLHF; CDR3 DNA: TGTGCCAGCAGCCACGACGGCTATAATTCACCCCTCCACTTT
D gene: TRBD2; clone size: few; V gene: TRBV5-4; J gene: TRBJ2-5; CDR3 protein: CASSPSSGGQETQYF; CDR3 DNA: TGTGCCAGCAGCCCTAGCTCGGGGGGACAAGAGACCCAGTACTTC
D gene: .; clone size: few; V gene: TRBV6-2/TRBV6-3; J gene: TRBJ2-7; CDR3 protein: CASDPTGTWDYEQYF; CDR3 DNA: TGTGCCAGCGACCCTACCGGGACGTGGGACTACGAGCAGTACTTC
D gene: .; clone size: many; V gene: TRBV4-3; J gene: TRBJ1-1; CDR3 protein: CASSQEGRENTEAFF; CDR3 DNA: TGCGCCAGCAGCCAAGAAGGACGGGAGAACACTGAAGCTTTCTTT
D gene: TRBD1; clone size: many; V gene: TRBV6-1; J gene: TRBJ1-5; CDR3 protein: CASRRTGRNQPQHF; CDR3 DNA: TGTGCCAGCAGGCGGACAGGGAGGAATCAGCCCCAGCATTTT
D gene: .; clone size: many; V gene: TRBV10-1; J gene: TRBJ2-3; CDR3 protein: CASSGGGPDTQYF; CDR3 DNA: TGCGCCAGCAGTGGTGGGGGGCCAGATACGCAGTATTTT
D gene: TRBD1; clone size: .; V gene: TRBV7-3; J gene: TRBJ1-1; CDR3 protein: CASRPGQGAVKTEAFF; CDR3 DNA: TGTGCCAGCAGACCTGGACAGGGGGCAGTGAAAACTGAAGCTTTCTTT
D gene: .; clone size: many; V gene: TRBV10-3; J gene: TRBJ2-5; CDR3 protein: CAISGGQLQETQYF; CDR3 DNA: TGTGCCATCAGTGGCGGACAGCTTCAAGAGACCCAGTACTTC
D gene: .; clone size: many; V gene: TRBV25-1; J gene: TRBJ2-5; CDR3 protein: CASSERSRETQYF; CDR3 DNA: TGTGCCAGCAGTGAACGGTCCCGTGAGACCCAGTACTTC
D gene: TRBD1; clone size: many; V gene: TRBV27; J gene: TRBJ1-6; CDR3 protein: CASSWGQGNSPLHF; CDR3 DNA: TGTGCCAGCAGTTGGGGACAGGGTAATTCACCCCTCCACTTT
D gene: .; clone size: many; V gene: TRBV6-6; J gene: TRBJ1-2; CDR3 protein: CASSYLQGDGYGYTF; CDR3 DNA: TGTGCCAGCAGTTACTTACAAGGGGATGGCTATGGCTACACCTTC
D gene: TRBD2; clone size: many; V gene: TRBV6-1; J gene: TRBJ2-2; CDR3 protein: CASSLLAGGPNGELFF; CDR3 DNA: TGTGCCAGCAGCCTTCTAGCGGGAGGGCCAAACGGGGAGCTGTTTTTT
D gene: .; clone size: few; V gene: TRBV20-1; J gene: TRBJ1-2; CDR3 protein: CSARDSSSYGYTF; CDR3 DNA: TGCAGTGCTAGAGATTCAAGTTCCTATGGCTACACCTTC
D gene: TRBD2; clone size: once; V gene: TRBV5-1; J gene: TRBJ2-1; CDR3 protein: CASSIGLAAVDEQFF; CDR3 DNA: TGCGCCAGCAGCATTGGACTAGCAGCTGTGGATGAGCAGTTCTTC
D gene: .; clone size: many; V gene: TRBV28; J gene: TRBJ2-2; CDR3 protein: CASSFKAESTGELFF; CDR3 DNA: TGTGCCAGCAGTTTCAAAGCGGAGTCAACCGGGGAGCTGTTTTTT
D gene: .; clone size: few; V gene: TRBV20-1; J gene: TRBJ1-1; CDR3 protein: CSTSRAVNTEAFF; CDR3 DNA: TGCAGTACTAGTAGGGCCGTTAACACTGAAGCTTTCTTT
D gene: .; clone size: .; V gene: TRBV28; J gene: TRBJ2-7; CDR3 protein: CASSEADGESYEQYF; CDR3 DNA: TGTGCCAGCAGTGAAGCTGACGGAGAGTCCTACGAGCAGTACTTC
D gene: TRBD1; clone size: .; V gene: TRBV12-3/TRBV12-4; J gene: TRBJ2-1; CDR3 protein: CASSNTGGYYNEQFF; CDR3 DNA: TGTGCCAGCAGCAATACAGGGGGCTACTATAATGAGCAGTTCTTC
D gene: TRBD1; clone size: .; V gene: TRBV11-2; J gene: TRBJ2-1; CDR3 protein: CASSFKNRDRGRWKTYNEQFF; CDR3 DNA: TGTGCCAGCAGCTTTAAAAACCGGGACAGGGGGCGTTGGAAGACCTACAATGAGCAGTTCTTC
D gene: .; clone size: .; V gene: TRBV6-4; J gene: TRBJ2-6; CDR3 protein: CASSDGRSGANLLTF; CDR3 DNA: TGTGCCAGCAGCGACGGGCGTTCTGGGGCCAACCTCCTGACTTTC
D gene: .; clone size: many; V gene: TRBV27; J gene: TRBJ2-2; CDR3 protein: CASSLGENTGELFF; CDR3 DNA: TGTGCCAGCAGTTTAGGGGAGAACACCGGGGAGCTGTTTTTT
D gene: TRBD2; clone size: few; V gene: TRBV10-2; J gene: TRBJ2-1; CDR3 protein: CASSEYGTTCNNEQFF; CDR3 DNA: TGCGCCAGCAGTGAATACGGGACTACATGTAACAATGAGCAGTTCTTC
D gene: .; clone size: many; V gene: TRBV12-3/TRBV12-4; J gene: TRBJ1-1; CDR3 protein: CASISPGREAFF; CDR3 DNA: TGTGCCAGCATCTCCCCGGGTCGGGAAGCTTTCTTT
D gene: TRBD1; clone size: .; V gene: TRBV20-1; J gene: TRBJ2-2; CDR3 protein: CSASFGGDRGELFF; CDR3 DNA: TGCAGTGCTAGTTTCGGGGGGGACAGGGGCGAGCTGTTTTTT
D gene: TRBD2; clone size: .; V gene: TRBV6-1; J gene: TRBJ2-3; CDR3 protein: CASSEAPSGGSSTDKQYF; CDR3 DNA: TGTGCCAGCAGTGAAGCACCTAGCGGGGGGTCTAGCACAGATAAGCAGTATTTT
D gene: TRBD2; clone size: many; V gene: TRBV29-1; J gene: TRBJ2-3; CDR3 protein: CSVIFPLAGSTDTQYF; CDR3 DNA: TGCAGCGTCATCTTCCCCCTAGCGGGGAGCACAGATACGCAGTATTTT
D gene: TRBD1; clone size: many; V gene: TRBV30; J gene: TRBJ1-6; CDR3 protein: CAWTGTGIGNSPLHF; CDR3 DNA: TGTGCCTGGACTGGGACAGGGATAGGTAATTCACCCCTCCACTTT
D gene: .; clone size: many; V gene: TRBV28; J gene: TRBJ2-2; CDR3 protein: CASSPTNTGELFF; CDR3 DNA: TGTGCCAGCAGCCCGACGAACACCGGGGAGCTGTTTTTT
D gene: TRBD2; clone size: many; V gene: TRBV7-3; J gene: TRBJ2-5; CDR3 protein: CASSLQTSGIGVTQYF; CDR3 DNA: TGTGCCAGCAGCCTACAAACTAGCGGGATTGGCGTGACCCAGTACTTC
D gene: .; clone size: .; V gene: TRBV5-6; J gene: TRBJ2-5; CDR3 protein: CASSLRGAQDRETQYF; CDR3 DNA: TGTGCCAGCAGCTTACGGGGGGCCCAAGACCGGGAGACCCAGTACTTC
D gene: .; clone size: many; V gene: TRBV12-3/TRBV12-4; J gene: TRBJ2-4; CDR3 protein: CASRPSGGGNIQYF; CDR3 DNA: TGTGCCAGCAGACCCAGCGGAGGGGGAAACATTCAGTACTTC
D gene: TRBD1; clone size: .; V gene: TRBV11-2; J gene: TRBJ1-2; CDR3 protein: CASGEAGGSPNYGYTF; CDR3 DNA: TGTGCCAGCGGCGAGGCAGGGGGCTCCCCTAACTATGGCTACACCTTC
D gene: .; clone size: many; V gene: TRBV9; J gene: TRBJ2-1; CDR3 protein: CASSVGGTSYNEQFF; CDR3 DNA: TGTGCCAGCAGCGTAGGCGGGACATCCTACAATGAGCAGTTCTTC